One sample yielded the 10 T cell receptor beta chains listed below, sequenced in a study of blood T cell repertoires in COVID-19. Only in-frame clones appear in the TCRdb table, and some are missing; sequencing was by immunoSEQ multiplex PCR. This sample yields 9,900 or so clones, of which nearly 90% are seen a single time; around a tenth belongs to the top ten. The sample consisted of peripheral blood. The receptors were gathered from a human donor in a cohort sampled during active COVID-19.

This clone was seen a single time. The chain employs TRBV6-6 and TRBJ2-2, with a tentative D call TRBD2 (6 bases). CDR3 length: 19 residues. CDR1 is MNHNY and CDR2 is SVGAGI in the germline V gene (reference sequence). V dropped 6 bases and J dropped 5 bases, with 28 bases sitting between them. The CDR3 region has the DNA TGTGCCAGCAGCTTGAGTGGGACGCTGGGTGGGACTTGGACCGGGGAGCTGTTTTTT. Encoded protein: CASSLSGTLGGTWTGELFF.

This clone came up once. V usage is TRBV7-9 and J usage is TRBJ1-1; the D gene is possibly TRBD1 (6 bases). V was trimmed by 0 bases and J by 3 bases, leaving 11 bases between them. Germline CDR1 is SEHNR and CDR2 is FQNEAQ (reference sequence). The CDR3 length is 15 residues. The CDR3 spells CASSLAGAPYTEAFF. The CDR3 coding sequence is TGTGCCAGCAGCTTAGCGGGGGCCCCTTACACTGAAGCTTTCTTT.

The J gene is TRBJ1-1, the V gene TRBV9; TRBD1 agrees at 9 bases. This CDR3 spans 15 amino acids. CDR1 and CDR2 from the germline V gene are SGDLS and YYNGEE. V lost 0 bases to trimming and J lost 4 bases; unmatched junction nucleotides: 4. In DNA form, the CDR3 reads TGTGCCAGCAGCGTAGAGGGACAGGGTGTCACTGAAGCTTTCTTT. This encodes CASSVEGQGVTEAFF.

The V call is TRBV28, the J call TRBJ1-4; possibly TRBD1 for D (5 bases). CDR1 and CDR2 (germline): MDHEN, SYDVKM. Trimming stripped 3 bases from V and 8 bases from J, with 22 bases between. The CDR3 is made up of 17 amino acids. The CDR3 DNA sequence: TGTGCCAGCAGTTTTCATTCTATGCAGGGCAAAGGAGAAAAACTGTTTTTT. Translated: CASSFHSMQGKGEKLFF.

The genes are TRBV7-9 and TRBJ1-1; the D is unclear. Trimming pared 5 bases from V and 7 bases from J, leaving 8 bases between. Germline CDR1 and CDR2: SEHNR and FQNEAQ (reference sequence). CDR3 length: 11 residues. CDR3 nucleotide sequence: TGTGCCAGCAGCCCACTCATTGAAGCTTTCTTT. It yields the protein CASSPLIEAFF.

The genes are TRBV25-1 and TRBJ1-2; 7 nucleotides match TRBD1. This CDR3 spans 13 amino acids. The germline gives CDR1 MGHDK, CDR2 SYGVNS. The junction had 9 bases not matched to a gene; V was cut back by 6 bases and J by 8 bases. The CDR3 reads CASRDRETKGYTF. The DNA of the CDR3 is TGTGCCAGCAGAGACAGGGAGACTAAGGGCTACACCTTC.

This clone was recorded only once. J is TRBJ2-2 and V is TRBV5-1, with 7 bases identical to TRBD1. V lost 4 bases, J lost 5 bases, and 11 bases stayed unmatched. Per the germline V gene, CDR1 is SGHRS and CDR2 is YFSETQ. The CDR3 runs 16 residues. Here the CDR3 reads CASSPDRDRPTGELFF. In DNA, the CDR3 is TGCGCCAGCAGCCCCGACAGGGACCGGCCTACCGGGGAGCTGTTTTTT. The variable domain in full, with the rest retrieved from reference TRBV5-1 and TRBJ2-2, is KAGVTQTPRYLIKTRGQQVTLSCSPISGHRSVSWYQQTPGQGLQFLFEYFSETQRNKGNFPGRFSGRQFSNSRSEMNVSTLELGDSALYLCASSPDRDRPTGELFFGEGSRLTVL.

The chain links TRBV3-1 (or the pseudogene TRBV3-2) to TRBJ1-6, with D perhaps matching TRBD1 (6 bases). CDR3 length equals 16 residues. Trimming removed 7 bases from V and 10 bases from J, with 23 bases in between. Germline V gene lookup returns CDR1 LGHDT and CDR2 YNNKEL (reference sequence). The CDR3 protein is CASTSSTGSKRSPLHF. CDR3 DNA sequence: TGTGCCAGCACCTCTTCGACAGGCTCCAAGCGGTCACCCCTCCACTTT.

The CDR3 protein is CASSSQGPDTDTQYF. The CDR3 bases are TGCGCCAGCAGCTCACAGGGGCCCGACACAGATACGCAGTATTTT. The chain combines TRBV5-1 with TRBJ2-3; 7 nucleotides align to TRBD1. Germline trimming cut 3 bases from V and 2 bases from J; bases unmatched to any gene: 6. CDR3 length: 15 residues. Germline loops: CDR1 SGHRS, CDR2 YFSETQ.

This clone has just one count. The genes are TRBV14 and TRBJ2-3; the D gene is possibly TRBD1 (6 bases). Trimming shortened V by 2 bases and J by 4 bases, and 10 bases separated the two germline ends. The CDR3 extends over 14 amino acids. Germline V gives CDR1 SGHDN, CDR2 FVKESK. This CDR3 is CASSQQTGSDTQYF. The CDR3 DNA reads as TGTGCCAGCAGCCAACAGACAGGCTCAGATACGCAGTATTTT. The variable domain in full, completed from reference TRBV14 and TRBJ2-3, reads EAGVTQFPSHSVIEKGQTVTLRCDPISGHDNLYWYRRVMGKEIKFLLHFVKESKQDESGMPNNRFLAERTGGTYSTLKVQPAELEDSGVYFCASSQQTGSDTQYFGPGTRLTVL.